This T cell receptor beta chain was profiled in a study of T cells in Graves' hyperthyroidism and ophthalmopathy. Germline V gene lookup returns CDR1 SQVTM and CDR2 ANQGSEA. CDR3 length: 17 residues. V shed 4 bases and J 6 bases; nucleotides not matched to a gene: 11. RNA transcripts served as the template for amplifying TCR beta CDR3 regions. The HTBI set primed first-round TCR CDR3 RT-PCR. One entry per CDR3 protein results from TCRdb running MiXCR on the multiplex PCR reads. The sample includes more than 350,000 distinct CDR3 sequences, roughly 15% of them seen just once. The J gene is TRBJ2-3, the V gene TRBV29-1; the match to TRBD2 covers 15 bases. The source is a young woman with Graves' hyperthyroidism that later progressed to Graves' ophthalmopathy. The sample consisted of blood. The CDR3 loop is CSVVGTSGGSTLDTQYF. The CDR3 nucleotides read TGCAGCGTTGTGGGGACTAGCGGGGGGTCTACGTTGGATACGCAGTATTTT.